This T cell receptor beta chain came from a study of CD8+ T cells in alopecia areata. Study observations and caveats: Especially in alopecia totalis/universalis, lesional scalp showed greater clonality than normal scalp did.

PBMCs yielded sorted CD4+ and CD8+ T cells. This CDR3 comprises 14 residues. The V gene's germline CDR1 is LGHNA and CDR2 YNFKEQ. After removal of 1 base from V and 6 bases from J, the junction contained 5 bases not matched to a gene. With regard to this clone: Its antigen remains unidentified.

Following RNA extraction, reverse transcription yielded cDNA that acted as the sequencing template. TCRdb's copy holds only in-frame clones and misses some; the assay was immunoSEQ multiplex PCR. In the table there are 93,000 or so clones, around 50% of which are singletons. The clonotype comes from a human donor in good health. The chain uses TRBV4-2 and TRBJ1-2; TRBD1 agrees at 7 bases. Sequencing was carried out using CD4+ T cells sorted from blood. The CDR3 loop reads CASSQGTGMDGYTF. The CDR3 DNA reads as TGTGCCAGCAGCCAAGGGACAGGTATGGATGGCTACACCTTC.